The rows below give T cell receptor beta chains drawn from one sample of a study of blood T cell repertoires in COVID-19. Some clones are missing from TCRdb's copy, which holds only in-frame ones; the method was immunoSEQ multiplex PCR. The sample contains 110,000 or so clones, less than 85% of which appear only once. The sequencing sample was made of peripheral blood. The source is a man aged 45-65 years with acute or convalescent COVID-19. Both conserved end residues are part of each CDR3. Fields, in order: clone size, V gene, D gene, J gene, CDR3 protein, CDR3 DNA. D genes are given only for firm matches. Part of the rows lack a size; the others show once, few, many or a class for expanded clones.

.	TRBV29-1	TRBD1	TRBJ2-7	CSVVQGCYEQYF	TGCAGCGTTGTACAGGGGTGCTACGAGCAGTACTTC
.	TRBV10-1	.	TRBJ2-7	CASSGNSYEQYF	TGCGCCAGCAGCGGGAACTCCTACGAGCAGTACTTC
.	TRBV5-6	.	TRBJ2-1	CASSRTESGFGYNEQFF	TGTGCCAGCAGTCGAACCGAGTCGGGGTTCGGCTACAATGAGCAGTTCTTC
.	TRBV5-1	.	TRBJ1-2	CASSLYQSGYTF	TGCGCCAGCAGCTTGTATCAGTCTGGCTACACCTTC
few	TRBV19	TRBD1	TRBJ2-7	CASSFPGTGGDEQYF	TGTGCCAGTAGTTTTCCCGGGACAGGGGGCGACGAGCAGTACTTC
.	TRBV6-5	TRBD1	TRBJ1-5	CATTGGNQPQHF	TGTGCCACCACAGGGGGCAATCAGCCCCAGCATTTT
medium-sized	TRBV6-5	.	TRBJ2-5	CASSFRSEETQYF	TGTGCCAGCAGTTTCCGGAGCGAAGAGACCCAGTACTTC
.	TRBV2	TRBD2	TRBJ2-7	CASNGGGYEQYF	TGTGCCAGCAATGGGGGGGGTTACGAGCAGTACTTC
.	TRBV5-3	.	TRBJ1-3	CARSLNRLYGNTIYF	TGTGCCAGAAGCTTGAACAGGTTGTATGGAAACACCATATATTTT
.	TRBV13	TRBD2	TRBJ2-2	CASSLTSGANTGELFF	TGTGCCAGCAGCCTGACTAGCGGGGCGAACACCGGGGAGCTGTTTTTT
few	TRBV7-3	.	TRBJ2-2	CASSLSPSNTGELFF	TGTGCCAGCAGCTTATCTCCTTCGAACACCGGGGAGCTGTTTTTT
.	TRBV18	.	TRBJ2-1	CASSPQGGIYNEQFF	TGTGCCAGCTCACCACAGGGAGGTATCTACAATGAGCAGTTCTTC
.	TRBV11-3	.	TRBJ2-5	CASSPSGREAETQYF	TGTGCCAGCAGCCCCTCCGGCAGGGAGGCTGAGACCCAGTACTTC
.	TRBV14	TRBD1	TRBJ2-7	CASSPLGTGREEQYF	TGTGCCAGCAGTCCGCTTGGGACAGGGAGGGAAGAGCAGTACTTC
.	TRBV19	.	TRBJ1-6	CASSWRPSNSPLHF	TGTGCCAGTAGTTGGCGGCCGAGTAATTCACCCCTCCACTTT
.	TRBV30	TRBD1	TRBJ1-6	CAWSLGQGFYNSPLHF	TGTGCCTGGAGTCTTGGACAGGGCTTTTATAATTCACCCCTCCACTTT
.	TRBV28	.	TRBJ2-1	CASSTNNEQFF	TGTGCCAGCAGCACAAACAATGAGCAGTTCTTC
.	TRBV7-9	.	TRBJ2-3	CASSLWPLTRTDTQYF	TGTGCCAGCAGCTTATGGCCCTTGACACGCACAGATACGCAGTATTTT
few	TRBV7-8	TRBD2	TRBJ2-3	CASSFLADPHPTDTQYF	TGTGCCAGCAGCTTCCTAGCGGACCCGCACCCTACAGATACGCAGTATTTT
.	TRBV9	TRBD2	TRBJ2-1	CASSPGTSRGNEQFF	TGTGCCAGCAGCCCGGGGACTAGCCGCGGAAATGAGCAGTTCTTC
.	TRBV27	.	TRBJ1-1	CASSPGQQSEAFF	TGTGCCAGCAGTCCCGGACAGCAGAGTGAAGCTTTCTTT
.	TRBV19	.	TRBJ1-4	CASATESTNEKLFF	TGTGCCAGTGCCACAGAGTCAACTAATGAAAAACTGTTTTTT
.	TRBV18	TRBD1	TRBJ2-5	CASKGTDETQYF	TGTGCCAGCAAAGGGACAGATGAGACCCAGTACTTC
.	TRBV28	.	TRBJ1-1	CASSIPGRSFPGGTEAFF	TGTGCCAGCAGTATACCCGGCCGATCTTTTCCGGGGGGGACTGAAGCTTTCTTT
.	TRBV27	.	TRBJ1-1	CASSLSMQGMSEAFF	TGTGCCAGCAGTTTATCGATGCAGGGAATGTCTGAAGCTTTCTTT
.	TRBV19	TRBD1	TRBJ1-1	CASSITGTGFLTEAFF	TGTGCCAGTAGTATAACCGGGACAGGGTTTCTGACTGAAGCTTTCTTT
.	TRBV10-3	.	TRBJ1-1	CAISERQRGNTEAFF	TGTGCCATCAGTGAGAGGCAGCGGGGGAACACTGAAGCTTTCTTT
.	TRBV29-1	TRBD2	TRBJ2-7	CSVTTSGTSYEQYF	TGCAGCGTCACGACTAGCGGGACCTCCTACGAGCAGTACTTC
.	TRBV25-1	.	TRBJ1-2	CASSGSGFGYTF	TGTGCCAGCAGTGGATCAGGGTTTGGCTACACCTTC
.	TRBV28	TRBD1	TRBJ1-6	CASSVQGARNSPLHF	TGTGCCAGCAGTGTACAGGGGGCGAGGAATTCACCCCTCCACTTT
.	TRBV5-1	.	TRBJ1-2	CASSLEGANYGYTF	TGCGCCAGCAGCTTGGAAGGGGCTAACTATGGCTACACCTTC
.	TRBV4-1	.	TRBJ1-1	CASSQDEAGIPEAFF	TGCGCCAGCAGCCAAGATGAGGCAGGGATCCCTGAAGCTTTCTTT
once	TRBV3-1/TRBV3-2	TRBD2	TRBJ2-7	CASSQGTSGRAYEQYF	TGTGCCAGCAGCCAAGGGACTAGCGGGAGGGCCTACGAGCAGTACTTC
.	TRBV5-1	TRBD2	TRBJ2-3	CASSEGLVGGTDTQYF	TGCGCCAGCAGCGAAGGACTAGTTGGGGGCACAGATACGCAGTATTTT
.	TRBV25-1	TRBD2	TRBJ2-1	CASSGPTSGAYNEQFF	TGTGCCAGCAGTGGGCCTACTAGCGGGGCCTACAATGAGCAGTTCTTC
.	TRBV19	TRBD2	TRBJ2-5	CASRRTSVNQETQYF	TGTGCCAGTCGGCGGACTAGCGTCAACCAAGAGACCCAGTACTTC
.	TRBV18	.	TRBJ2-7	CASSPSRGTYEQYF	TGTGCCAGCTCACCATCCAGGGGAACCTACGAGCAGTACTTC
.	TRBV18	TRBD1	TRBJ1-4	CASSRGTGGVF	TGTGCCAGCTCACGGGGGACAGGGGGCGTTTTT
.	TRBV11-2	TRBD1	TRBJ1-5	CASSQFQGEPQHF	TGTGCCAGCAGCCAATTCCAGGGGGAGCCCCAGCATTTT
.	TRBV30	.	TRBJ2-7	CAWSRSGEQYF	TGTGCCTGGAGTCGGTCGGGTGAGCAGTACTTC
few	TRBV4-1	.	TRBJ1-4	CASSPLRGTTNEKLFF	TGCGCCAGCAGCCCCCTGAGGGGGACGACTAATGAAAAACTGTTTTTT
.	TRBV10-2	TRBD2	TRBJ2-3	CASRSRTSGRWSDTQYF	TGCGCCAGCAGAAGTAGGACTAGCGGGAGGTGGTCAGATACGCAGTATTTT
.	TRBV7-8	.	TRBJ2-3	CASNLQGADTQYF	TGTGCCAGCAACTTACAGGGCGCAGATACGCAGTATTTT
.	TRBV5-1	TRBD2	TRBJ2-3	CASSSGLAADTQYF	TGCGCCAGCAGCTCGGGACTAGCGGCAGATACGCAGTATTTT
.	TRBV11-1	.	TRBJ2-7	CASSQGKSRDSEQYF	TGTGCCAGCAGCCAAGGGAAATCACGGGACTCCGAGCAGTACTTC
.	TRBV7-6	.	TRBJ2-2	CASSFAGRGSGELFF	TGTGCCAGCAGCTTCGCGGGTCGGGGATCCGGGGAGCTGTTTTTT
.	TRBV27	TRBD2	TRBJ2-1	CASSLGLAIYNEQFF	TGTGCCAGCAGTCTCGGACTAGCGATCTACAATGAGCAGTTCTTC
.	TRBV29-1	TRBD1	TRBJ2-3	CSGGTGPTDTQYF	TGCAGCGGTGGGACAGGCCCCACAGATACGCAGTATTTT
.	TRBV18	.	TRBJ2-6	CASSLQRLGPGANVLTF	TGTGCCAGCTCACTTCAGCGGCTCGGGCCTGGGGCCAACGTCCTGACTTTC
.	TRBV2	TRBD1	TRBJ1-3	CASRPGQGLDLSGNTIYF	TGTGCCAGCAGACCGGGACAGGGTCTAGATTTATCTGGAAACACCATATATTTT
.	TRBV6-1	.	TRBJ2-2	CASSENRVTGELFF	TGTGCCAGCAGTGAAAACAGGGTTACCGGGGAGCTGTTTTTT
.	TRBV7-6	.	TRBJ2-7	CASSLDSSYEQYF	TGTGCCAGCAGCTTAGACAGTTCCTACGAGCAGTACTTC
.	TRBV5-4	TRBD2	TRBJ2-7	CASSFRLAGGRYEQYF	TGTGCCAGCAGCTTCCGGTTAGCGGGGGGGAGATACGAGCAGTACTTC
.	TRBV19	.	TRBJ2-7	CASSISAGSSYEQYF	TGTGCCAGTAGTATATCAGCCGGGTCCTCCTACGAGCAGTACTTC
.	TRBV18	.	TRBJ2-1	CASSPGDNEQFF	TGTGCCAGCTCACCGGGCGACAATGAGCAGTTCTTC